This T cell receptor beta chain is drawn from a study of blood T cell repertoires in COVID-19. Study as a whole: The origin of the acute and convalescent COVID-19 samples was the United States, Italy and Spain. The analysed material was cDNA or gDNA that came from T cells, B-cell-depleted T cells, or PBMCs.

In the authors' workflow: Reference gene primer amplification yielded estimated nucleated cell counts. TCRdb's table, derived via immunoSEQ multiplex PCR, lists solely in-frame clones and lacks some. V and J calls and clone size come straight from that table; D and trimming were deduced from the DNA. The top ten hold roughly 8.4% of the sample, which has about 58,000 clones, around 85% seen once. The CDR3 is made up of 13 amino acids. V lost 5 bases, J lost 2 bases, and 9 bases lay in between. Germline CDR1 reads KGHDR; CDR2 reads SFDVKD. The material sequenced was peripheral blood. V gene TRBV24-1 combines with J gene TRBJ2-7; D is undetermined. This TCR was sampled from a woman between 65 and 79 years old with active COVID-19. The CDR3 DNA reads TGTGCCACCAGTGGCGGCGGAACCTACGAGCAGTACTTC. Protein product: CATSGGGTYEQYF.